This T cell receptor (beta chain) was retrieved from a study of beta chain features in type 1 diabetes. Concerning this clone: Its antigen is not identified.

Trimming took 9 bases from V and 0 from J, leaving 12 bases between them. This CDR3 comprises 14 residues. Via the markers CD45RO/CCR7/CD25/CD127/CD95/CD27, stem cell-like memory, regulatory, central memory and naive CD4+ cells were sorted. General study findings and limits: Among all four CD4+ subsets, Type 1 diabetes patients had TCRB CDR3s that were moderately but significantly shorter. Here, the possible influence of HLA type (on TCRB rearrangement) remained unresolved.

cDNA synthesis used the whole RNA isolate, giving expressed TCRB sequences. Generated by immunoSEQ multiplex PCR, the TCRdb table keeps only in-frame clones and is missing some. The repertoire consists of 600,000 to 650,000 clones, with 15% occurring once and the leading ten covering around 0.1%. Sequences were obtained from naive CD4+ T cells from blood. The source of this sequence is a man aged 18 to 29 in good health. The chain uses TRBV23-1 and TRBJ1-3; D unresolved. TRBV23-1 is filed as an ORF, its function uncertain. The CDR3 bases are TGCGCCAGTGGCATCCTGAACTCTGGAAACACCATATATTTT. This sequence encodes CASGILNSGNTIYF.